What follows describes a single TCR beta chain. The antigen remains undetermined. This sample is drawn from a study of shared clonotypes between healthy human individuals. Study conclusions and caveats: Naive subsets generally had larger estimated richness than memory subsets.

Germline loops: CDR1 MDHEN, CDR2 SYDVKM. This CDR3 spans 16 amino acids. V lost 4 bases and J lost 0, with 13 bases in between. The repertoire was sequenced with immunoSEQ multiplex PCR; TCRdb's copy has only in-frame clones and lacks some. The table records about 2.4 million clones, 93% of them present only once. The gene calls are TRBV28 and TRBJ2-4; tentative D call: TRBD1 (5 bases). This clonotype was sampled from a man aged 18 to 29 in good health. Some clones in this sample may be carry-over from other donors' samples. The sequencing input was naive CD4+ T cells from PBMCs. The subset: CD45RA+ positively selected. In nucleotides, the CDR3 is TGTGCCAGCAGTTCCTGGGGCAGCCAAGCCAAAAACATTCAGTACTTC. Protein: CASSSWGSQAKNIQYF.